Listed below are T cell receptor beta chains from one sample, sequenced in a study of tumor-infiltrating lymphocytes in primary liver carcinoma. TCRdb re-analysed the multiplex PCR reads in MiXCR, keeping a single row per CDR3 protein. This sample has fewer than 75,000 distinct CDR3 sequences; around 64% occur once, and the top ten carry around 60%. Material for sequencing was liver tumor tissue from sampling region 2. The receptor set was obtained from a man aged 35 to 55 with primary liver carcinoma and hepatitis B virus infection. Both conserved end residues are part of each CDR3.

j_gene,v_gene,CDR3aa
TRBJ2-7,TRBV29-1,CSATGEVSYEQYF
TRBJ2-2,TRBV11-2,CANSLALRGVNTGELFF
TRBJ2-3,TRBV10-3,CAISAGTETNTDTQYF
TRBJ2-7,TRBV12-3/TRBV12-4,CASSLDRGYAQGIDYEQYF
TRBJ1-2,TRBV12-3/TRBV12-4,CANSLTGGNYGYTF
TRBJ2-2,TRBV4-2,CASSRYSGRVPGELFF
TRBJ2-1,TRBV6-1,CASSGGTANYNEQLF
TRBJ2-7,TRBV9,CASSVVPETYEQYF
TRBJ2-1,TRBV29-1,CSPRLGPNELFF
TRBJ2-1,TRBV29-1,CSVEWWVSSGRTEQFF
TRBJ2-7,TRBV12-3/TRBV12-4,CASASRGHNYEQYF
TRBJ2-5,TRBV14,CASNQAGGQETQYF
TRBJ2-5,TRBV11-2,CTSRSRDSAHQETQYF
TRBJ2-7,TRBV12-5,CACDGTGSYEQYF
TRBJ2-7,TRBV11-2,CAGSLRWTGEDEKYF
TRBJ2-7,TRBV11-2,CACSPRQLAYEQYF
TRBJ2-2,TRBV6-5,CASSYRSSVGELFF
TRBJ2-6,TRBV6-5,CASSSVTGVNVLTF
TRBJ2-1,TRBV29-1,CSLLQGDNEQFF
TRBJ2-7,TRBV28,CASGLAGASRYEQYF
TRBJ1-1,TRBV29-1,CSVETGMTEALF
TRBJ1-6,TRBV4-1,CTSSHHLQGADPPLHF
TRBJ2-6,TRBV4-2,CVSSQEANSGANVLTF
TRBJ1-1,TRBV6-6,CASLTGVNTEAFF
TRBJ2-7,TRBV5-5,CASSLEQHLTRLYEKYF
TRBJ2-1,TRBV24-1,CATSRDLNNEQLF
TRBJ2-3,TRBV4-1,CASNQGSDRDADTQYF
TRBJ2-2,TRBV4-3,CASSRDWYGELFF
TRBJ2-1,TRBV28,CASTPATGIYNEQFF
TRBJ2-1,TRBV12-3/TRBV12-4,CASSWHINEQFF
TRBJ1-3,TRBV19,CASSAASYSGNTIYF
TRBJ2-1,TRBV29-1,CSPRLAGAPNEHIF